These 20 T cell receptor beta chains originate from one sample sequenced in a study of cytotoxic CD8 clonotypes in ibrutinib-treated CLL. The table came from immunoSEQ multiplex PCR; TCRdb's copy has only in-frame clones and leaves some out. Of about 22,000 clones listed, approximately 81% were seen once; the top ten hold approximately 7.3%. The material sequenced was PBMCs, taken before ibrutinib treatment. The receptor set was obtained from a human donor with chronic lymphocytic leukemia.

The V gene is TRBV30, the J gene TRBJ2-7; no firm D call. Trimming took off 1 base at V and 6 bases at J, with 13 bases between the two ends. The CDR3 covers 13 residues. Germline CDR1 reads GTSNPN; CDR2 reads SVGIG (reference sequence). This chain's CDR3 is CAWSALTPPEQYF. In DNA, the CDR3 is TGTGCCTGGAGTGCCTTGACCCCTCCCGAGCAGTACTTC.

This chain uses TRBV5-6 with TRBJ1-2; D may be TRBD1 (6 bases). There are 13 residues in the CDR3. Per germline, CDR1 SGHDT and CDR2 YYEEEE. V dropped 4 bases and J dropped 7 bases, with 14 bases sitting between them. This chain's CDR3 is CASSRRGGAGYTF. The CDR3, as DNA: TGTGCCAGCAGCCGTAGGGGGGGCGCTGGCTACACCTTC.

V is TRBV7-3 and J is TRBJ2-1; TRBD2 matches at 12 bases. Germline V gives CDR1 SGHTA, CDR2 FQGTGA. The CDR3 length is 14 residues. V trimming: 5 bases; J trimming: 9 bases; junction bases outside the gene matches: 5. The CDR3 DNA reads TGTGCCAGCAGCCGACTAGCGGGAGCTTCTGAGCAGTTCTTC. It encodes CASSRLAGASEQFF. Filled out from reference TRBV7-3 and TRBJ2-1, the complete variable domain reads GAGVSQTPSNKVTEKGKYVELRCDPISGHTALYWYRQSLGQGPEFLIYFQGTGAADDSGLPNDRFFAVRPEGSVSTLKIQRTERGDSAVYLCASSRLAGASEQFFGPGTRLTVL.

The rearrangement joins TRBV10-3 to TRBJ1-1; D perhaps matches TRBD1 (5 bases). Germline V CDR1 and CDR2: ENHRY, SYGVKD. Trimming removed 6 bases at V and 5 bases at J, with 10 bases between. CDR3 length: 12 residues. In nucleotides, the CDR3 is TGTGCCATCAGGGCAGGGAGAACTGAAGCTTTCTTT. It is translated as CAIRAGRTEAFF.

The chain carries TRBV30 and TRBJ1-5, with no clear D. The CDR3 spans 16 residues. Trimming pared 1 base from V and 2 bases from J, leaving 15 bases between. Germline CDR1 reads GTSNPN; CDR2 reads SVGIG (reference sequence). CDR3 sequence: CAWSEERQAGNQPQHF. Written as DNA, the CDR3 is TGTGCCTGGAGTGAGGAGCGCCAGGCGGGCAATCAGCCCCAGCATTTT.

The chain carries TRBV18 and TRBJ2-4; D call uncertain. The V gene lost 0 bases and the J gene lost 3 bases, with 9 bases spanning the gap. The CDR3 runs to 15 residues. The germline gives CDR1 KGHSH, CDR2 LQKENI. This CDR3 reads CASSPPEALKNIQYF. CDR3 nucleotide sequence: TGTGCCAGCTCACCACCCGAGGCCCTCAAAAACATTCAGTACTTC.

Judged by abundance, this clone is medium-sized (0.01 to 0.1%). The chain links TRBV25-1 to TRBJ2-2, with 10 bases aligning to TRBD1. Germline values: CDR1 MGHDK, CDR2 SYGVNS. The V and J ends lost 6 bases and 6 bases, in that order; junction bases with no gene match: 4. The CDR3 length is 14 residues. The CDR3 protein is CASSGTGDAGELFF. CDR3 DNA sequence: TGTGCCAGCAGCGGGACAGGGGATGCCGGGGAGCTGTTTTTT.

The V call is TRBV21-1, the J call TRBJ2-7; the table's D call, TRBD2, has no DNA check behind it. TRBV21-1 is termed a pseudogene. The CDR3 sequence is 18 residues long. CDR3 DNA sequence: TGTGCCAGCAGCAAAAGATTCCGGGGACTAGCGGGGGTCTACGAGCAGTACTTC. Encoded protein: CASSKRFRGLAGVYEQYF.

The genes are TRBV11-2 and TRBJ2-7; TRBD2 matches at 7 bases. The CDR3 is 15 residues long. Trimming removed 0 bases from V and 4 bases from J; junction bases left unmatched: 6. The germline V gene has CDR1 SGHAT and CDR2 FQNNGV. The CDR3 loop is CASSLERGVLYEQYF. The CDR3 bases are TGTGCCAGCAGCTTAGAACGGGGGGTCCTTTACGAGCAGTACTTC.

V gene TRBV7-2 combines with J gene TRBJ1-5; 8 bases are shared with TRBD1. The CDR3 is 15 amino acids. Germline V gene data show CDR1 as SGHTA and CDR2 as FQGNSA. Trimming removed 5 bases from V and 1 base from J; junction bases left unmatched: 4. Here the CDR3 reads CASSRTGYSNQPQHF. The CDR3 region has the DNA TGTGCCAGCAGCCGGACAGGGTACAGCAATCAGCCCCAGCATTTT.

The chain combines TRBV5-4 with TRBJ2-2; D not certain. The CDR3 consists of 15 residues. V shed 1 base and J shed 2 bases, with 9 bases lying between them. CDR1 is SGHNT, CDR2 YYREEE, per germline (reference sequence). The CDR3 DNA reads as TGTGCCAGCAGCTTGAGGTCAACCAACACCGGGGAGCTGTTTTTT. This codes for CASSLRSTNTGELFF.

The table lists this clone with a count of one. This rearrangement joins TRBV18 to TRBJ2-5; D possibly corresponds to TRBD2 (6 bases). V was clipped by 6 bases and J by 5 bases, with 16 bases between them. Germline V gene data show CDR1 as KGHSH and CDR2 as LQKENI. This CDR3 has 14 amino acids. This CDR3 reads CASSPGRIRETQYF. CDR3 coding DNA: TGTGCCAGCTCTCCGGGGAGGATCAGGGAGACCCAGTACTTC.

The chain couples TRBV15 to TRBJ2-5; possibly TRBD1 for D (6 bases). Germline CDR1 is LNHNV and CDR2 is YYDKDF (reference sequence). The CDR3 loop spans 13 amino acids. The V end lost 6 bases, the J end lost 3 bases, and 11 bases lay between the germline ends. CDR3 protein: CATSFYREETQYF. In DNA form, the CDR3 reads TGTGCCACCAGTTTTTACAGGGAAGAGACCCAGTACTTC. Looking up the rest from reference TRBV15 and TRBJ2-5 gives the full variable domain: DAMVIQNPRYQVTQFGKPVTLSCSQTLNHNVMYWYQQKSSQAPKLLFHYYDKDFNNEADTPDNFQSRRPNTSFCFLDIRSPGLGDTAMYLCATSFYREETQYFGPGTRLLVL.

The V call is TRBV27, the J call TRBJ1-2, with TRBD1 matching over 10 bases. V shed 2 bases and J 7 bases; nucleotides not matched to a gene: 7. This CDR3 contains 15 residues. Germline CDR1 MNHEY, CDR2 SMNVEV (reference sequence). CDR3 nucleotides: TGTGCCAGCAGTTTACAATTTGGGACAGGGGCTGGCTACACCTTC. This codes for CASSLQFGTGAGYTF.

The chain couples TRBV2 to TRBJ2-7; 9 bases align to TRBD1. CDR3 length: 14 amino acids. After removal of 7 bases from V and 2 bases from J, the junction contained 6 bases not matched to a gene. Germline CDR1 and CDR2: SNHLY and FYNNEI. CDR3 protein: CASKLQGAAYEQYF. The CDR3 nucleotides are TGTGCCAGCAAGCTACAGGGGGCGGCCTACGAGCAGTACTTC.

J is TRBJ2-7 and V is TRBV18, with D possibly TRBD2 on 6 matching bases. Germline V gives CDR1 KGHSH, CDR2 LQKENI. The CDR3 covers 15 residues. Between the trimmed V and J ends, which lost 3 bases and 3 bases, there was a span of 15 bases. The CDR3 protein is CASSPLGKEGYEQYF. DNA for the CDR3: TGTGCCAGCTCACCCCTCGGGAAGGAGGGCTACGAGCAGTACTTC.

The rearrangement uses TRBV6-1 and TRBJ2-2, with a tentative D call TRBD1 (6 bases). The V end was cut by 6 bases, the J end by 6 bases, with 17 bases between. The V gene's germline CDR1 is MNHNS and CDR2 SASEGT. This CDR3 is 15 amino acids long. The CDR3 is CASSSGQYVAGELFF. The CDR3 bases are TGTGCCAGCAGCTCCGGACAGTATGTAGCCGGGGAGCTGTTTTTT.

This rearrangement joins TRBV7-3 to TRBJ2-6; 9 positions agree with TRBD2. CDR3 length: 17 residues. After removal of 4 bases from V and 4 bases from J, the junction contained 8 bases not matched to a gene. Per germline, CDR1 SGHTA and CDR2 FQGTGA. The chain's CDR3 is CASSSLAGVMGANVLTF. CDR3 nucleotide sequence: TGTGCCAGCAGCTCCTTAGCGGGAGTGATGGGGGCCAACGTCCTGACTTTC.

The genes are TRBV7-2 and TRBJ2-3; D not resolved. The CDR3 has 12 residues. V gave up 5 bases and J gave up 2 bases, with 5 bases separating them. Germline V gives CDR1 SGHTA, CDR2 FQGNSA. The CDR3, as DNA: TGTGCCAGCAGCGAATACACAGATACGCAGTATTTT. This codes for CASSEYTDTQYF.

V and J are TRBV7-9 and TRBJ2-7, with 7 bases identical to TRBD2. This CDR3 has 14 residues. Germline lookup yields CDR1 SEHNR and CDR2 FQNEAQ (reference sequence). The J segment lost 2 bases and the V segment lost 3 bases, leaving 4 bases of the junction unmatched. The CDR3 region has the DNA TGTGCCAGCAGCTTGTCTAGCGGCCCCTACGAGCAGTACTTC. Protein: CASSLSSGPYEQYF.